The clone carrying this T cell receptor (beta chain) was detected a few times. Its antigen is undetermined. Germline CDR1 and CDR2: LNHDA and SQIVND (reference sequence). Between the trimmed V and J ends, which lost 8 bases and 2 bases, there was a span of 16 bases. This CDR3 contains 15 residues. The source of the sample is a study of beta chain features in type 1 diabetes. Study findings and constraints: Insertions were fewer and deletions more numerous at VDJ junctions in type 1 diabetes patients.

Donors contributed one heparinised blood draw apiece, averaging about 100 mL. Central memory, naive, regulatory and stem cell-like memory CD4+ cells were sorted by CD45RO/CCR7/CD25/CD127/CD95/CD27. Purity of each sorted population was above 95%. Expressed TCRB transcripts were sequenced because the entire RNA isolate underwent reverse transcription. Clones were sequenced by immunoSEQ multiplex PCR, and TCRdb holds only the in-frame ones, with some missing. This table holds roughly 310,000 clones, 11% found once. The receptor comes from a woman aged 25 to 39 in good health. The chain is built from TRBV19 and TRBJ2-1; D might be TRBD2 (5 bases). The sequenced sample was naive CD4+ T cells from blood. CDR3 sequence: CASQLLGETYNEQFF. The CDR3 DNA reads TGTGCCAGTCAACTATTGGGAGAGACCTACAATGAGCAGTTCTTC.